The clone carrying this T cell receptor beta chain occurred many times. Its target is not known. The source of the sample is a study of T-cell reconstitution after alpha-beta-depleted transplantation in children. Unique molecular identifiers were incorporated into the prepared TCRbeta library. Using its own MiXCR run on the PCR reads, TCRdb lists one record per CDR3 protein. The data hold around 500,000 distinct CDR3 sequences, with more than 20% observed a single time. The CDR3 contains 14 residues. Trimming took off 3 bases at V and 4 bases at J, with 14 bases between the two ends. Germline CDR1 is SQVTM and CDR2 is ANQGSEA. Notes on the study in general: T cells produced anew were the main source of T-cell counts and diversity one year after transplant. Expanded graft clones, several hundred of them, were reportedly the source of alpha-beta T cells about two months after transplant.

The receptor's source is a boy under three years old who had a stem cell transplant for acute myeloid leukemia, so the T cells may come from the graft donor. Specimen: PBMCs, mostly from graft donor cells, collected 360 days after TCRalphabeta/CD19-depleted stem cell transplant. The chain carries TRBV29-1 and TRBJ2-3; possibly TRBD2 for D (6 bases). CDR3 region: CSVDPSGSADTQYF. In DNA form, the CDR3 reads TGCAGCGTTGATCCCAGCGGGTCGGCAGATACGCAGTATTTT.